This record concerns one TCR beta chain sequence. The record originates from a study of blood T cell repertoires in COVID-19. Across the whole study: The United States, Italy and Spain supplied acute and convalescent COVID-19 samples. PBMCs, B-cell-depleted T cells, or T cells provided the cDNA or gDNA that made up the material.

Per the study methods: Reference gene primer amplification gave estimated nucleated cell counts. Data came from immunoSEQ multiplex PCR; TCRdb stores just in-frame clones and leaves some out. That table supplies the V and J calls and clone size; D and trimming were determined from the DNA. There are 35,000 or so clones in the sample; about 90% occur only once, and about 12% lies in the top ten. The V and J ends lost 4 bases and 4 bases, in that order; junction bases with no gene match: 4. CDR1 ENHRY and CDR2 SYGVKD come from the germline V gene. This CDR3 region has 15 residues. Material: peripheral blood. The source is a man between 70 and 80 years old with acute or convalescent COVID-19. The chain couples TRBV10-3 to TRBJ1-5, with 10 nucleotides matching TRBD1. Here the CDR3 reads CAISADRGQNQPQHF. In DNA, the CDR3 is TGTGCCATCAGTGCCGACAGGGGGCAGAATCAGCCCCAGCATTTT.